A single T cell receptor beta chain is shown here with its context. This entry belongs to a study of blood T cell repertoires in COVID-19. The CDR3 spans 13 residues. V lost 0 bases and J lost 12, with 12 bases in between. CDR1 is MDHEN, CDR2 SYDVKM, per germline. Here immunoSEQ multiplex PCR was the method, and the copy in TCRdb shows in-frame clones only, minus some. This sample yields some 280,000 clones, of which around four fifths are seen a single time; around 3.9% belongs to the top ten. The rearrangement uses TRBV28 and TRBJ2-1, with a tentative D call TRBD2 (6 bases). Sequenced sample: peripheral blood. This clonotype was sampled from a woman in her forties or fifties with active or convalescent COVID-19. CDR3: CASSLWGRGGQFF. The CDR3 region has the DNA TGTGCCAGCAGTTTATGGGGAAGGGGAGGGCAGTTCTTC. Filled out from reference TRBV28 and TRBJ2-1, the complete variable domain reads DVKVTQSSRYLVKRTGEKVFLECVQDMDHENMFWYRQDPGLGLRLIYFSYDVKMKEKGDIPEGYSVSREKKERFSLILESASTNQTSMYLCASSLWGRGGQFFGPGTRLTVL.